A single sample is the source of the 17 T cell receptor beta chains below, sequenced in a study of blood T cell repertoires in COVID-19. Clones were read by immunoSEQ multiplex PCR, and TCRdb kept only the in-frame ones, dropping some. The sample holds over 100,000 clones, around 84% seen once. Sample: peripheral blood. The receptors were sampled from a man aged 50 or older with active or convalescent COVID-19.

The chain links TRBV14 to TRBJ1-1; D is possibly TRBD1 (6 bases). The length of the CDR3 is 14 residues. Per the germline V gene, CDR1 is SGHDN and CDR2 is FVKESK. V was clipped by 4 bases and J by 3 bases, with 12 bases between them. The CDR3 reads CASSLEGGDTEAFF. CDR3 sequence (DNA): TGTGCCAGCAGCCTTGAGGGGGGGGACACTGAAGCTTTCTTT.

In the case of this clone: Other DNA variants within this sample encode the same CDR3. V gene TRBV6-4 combines with J gene TRBJ1-2, with 9 bases that match TRBD1. CDR1 and CDR2 (germline): MRHNA, SNTAGT. This CDR3 is 13 amino acids long. With 3 bases clipped from V and 8 bases from J, the junction kept 4 bases outside the gene matches. As DNA, the CDR3 is TGTGCCAGCAGTGAGGGACAGGGCGGAGGCTACACCTTC. This encodes CASSEGQGGGYTF.

The chain recombines TRBV19 with TRBJ2-1; TRBD2 agrees at 12 bases. CDR1 LNHDA and CDR2 SQIVND come from the germline V gene (reference sequence). Losses at the gene ends were 4 bases for V and 7 bases for J; bases not matched to a gene: 11. The CDR3 runs to 17 residues. CDR3 in DNA: TGTGCCAGTAGTAAACCGGGACTAGCGGGCGCTTGGAATGAGCAGTTCTTC. This codes for CASSKPGLAGAWNEQFF. Looking up the rest from reference TRBV19 and TRBJ2-1 gives the full variable domain: DGGITQSPKYLFRKEGQNVTLSCEQNLNHDAMYWYRQDPGQGLRLIYYSQIVNDFQKGDIAEGYSVSREKKESFPLTVTSAQKNPTAFYLCASSKPGLAGAWNEQFFGPGTRLTVL.

The chain is built from TRBV10-1 and TRBJ1-6; 7 bases agree with TRBD1. Germline V gene lookup returns CDR1 WNHNN and CDR2 SYGVQD (reference sequence). CDR3 length equals 14 residues. Unmatched junction bases numbered 5, after V lost 6 bases and J lost 6 bases. CDR3 DNA sequence: TGCGCCAGCAGCGACAGGGCCGGTAATTCACCCCTCCACTTT. It yields the protein CASSDRAGNSPLHF.

This CDR3 is CASSIAGNSNQPQHF. The CDR3, as DNA: TGTGCCAGCAGCATTGCGGGGAATAGCAATCAGCCCCAGCATTTT. The rearrangement uses TRBV27 and TRBJ1-5; D not certain. Germline V lookup: CDR1 MNHEY, CDR2 SMNVEV (reference sequence). This CDR3 has 15 residues. V shed 6 bases and J shed 0 bases, with 12 bases lying between them.

This chain uses TRBV10-2 with TRBJ1-2; 7 nucleotides line up with TRBD1. Germline V gene data show CDR1 as WSHSY and CDR2 as SAAADI. The CDR3 runs to 15 residues. Trimming at V came to 0 bases and at J to 5 bases, leaving 6 bases not matched to a gene. CDR3 nucleotide sequence: TGCGCCAGCAGTGAGTCGCAGGGGGTCCGGTATGGCTACACCTTC. This gives the protein CASSESQGVRYGYTF.

The chain is built from TRBV7-2 and TRBJ2-1; the match to TRBD1 covers 10 bases. V gave up 1 base and J gave up 4 bases; unmatched junction bases: 4. The germline CDR1 and CDR2 sequences are SGHTA and FQGNSA. The CDR3 extends over 16 amino acids. The CDR3 DNA is TGTGCCAGCAGCTTAGACCGGGACAGGGGATACAATGAGCAGTTCTTC. Its protein is CASSLDRDRGYNEQFF. The variable domain in full, with the rest retrieved from reference TRBV7-2 and TRBJ2-1, is GAGVSQSPSNKVTEKGKDVELRCDPISGHTALYWYRQSLGQGLEFLIYFQGNSAPDKSGLPSDRFSAERTGGSVSTLTIQRTQQEDSAVYLCASSLDRDRGYNEQFFGPGTRLTVL.

The J gene is TRBJ1-2, the V gene TRBV4-3; 9 bases fit TRBD1. CDR1 and CDR2 from the germline V gene are LGHNA and YSLEER. V shed 3 bases, J shed 5 bases, and the junction held 4 bases outside the gene matches. This CDR3 contains 14 residues. CDR3 DNA sequence: TGCGCCAGCAGCCAGGCCGACAGGGGGTATGGCTACACCTTC. Translating it yields CASSQADRGYGYTF.

V is TRBV3-1 (or the pseudogene TRBV3-2) and J is TRBJ1-2; D remains ambiguous. With 1 base removed from V and 2 bases from J, the gap between germline ends came to 5 bases. The length of the CDR3 is 13 residues. Germline loops: CDR1 LGHDT, CDR2 YNNKEL (reference sequence). In DNA, the CDR3 is TGTGCCAGCAGCCAAGGGCCCAACTATGGCTACACCTTC. Its protein product is CASSQGPNYGYTF.

The V gene is TRBV5-1, the J gene TRBJ2-3; 7 bases agree with TRBD2. Germline CDR1 and CDR2: SGHRS and YFSETQ. The J segment lost 0 bases and the V segment lost 0 bases, leaving 1 base of the junction unmatched. This CDR3 spans 15 amino acids. As DNA, the CDR3 is TGCGCCAGCAGCTTGGTTAGCGGGAGCACAGATACGCAGTATTTT. Amino acid sequence: CASSLVSGSTDTQYF.

V and J are TRBV18 and TRBJ1-4; 7 bases map to TRBD1. CDR1 and CDR2 from the germline V gene are KGHSH and LQKENI. This CDR3 spans 18 amino acids. The J segment lost 0 bases and the V segment lost 6 bases, leaving 13 bases of the junction unmatched. The CDR3 nucleotides read TGTGCCAGCTCGCCGAGACAGGGAACAAAGGCAACTAATGAAAAACTGTTTTTT. It is translated as CASSPRQGTKATNEKLFF.

The rearrangement joins TRBV7-2 to TRBJ1-5; D possibly corresponds to TRBD1 (5 bases). Trimming took off 4 bases at V and 3 bases at J, with 7 bases between the two ends. Germline lookup yields CDR1 SGHTA and CDR2 FQGNSA. This CDR3 has 13 residues. The CDR3 nucleotides read TGTGCCAGCAGCTCAGGGTCCAATCAGCCCCAGCATTTT. Protein sequence: CASSSGSNQPQHF.

This chain connects TRBV6-5 to TRBJ2-5; perhaps TRBD2 as D (6 bases). V gave up 4 bases and J gave up 3 bases, with 15 bases separating them. The V gene's germline CDR1 is MNHEY and CDR2 SVGAGI. The CDR3 has 15 residues. As DNA, the CDR3 is TGTGCCAGCAGTTGGGGGGTAGGAGTGAAAGAGACCCAGTACTTC. This encodes CASSWGVGVKETQYF.

This sequence joins TRBV3-1 (or the pseudogene TRBV3-2) and TRBJ2-5; the D is unclear. V was clipped by 6 bases and J by 3 bases, with 14 bases between them. In germline, CDR1 is LGHDT, CDR2 YNNKEL (reference sequence). This CDR3 is 14 amino acids long. The CDR3 loop is CASSQTPRKETQYF. The CDR3 DNA reads TGTGCCAGCAGTCAAACCCCCAGAAAAGAGACCCAGTACTTC.

This clone was seen a few times. This chain links TRBV5-1 with TRBJ2-2; 7 bases match TRBD1. The V and J ends lost 0 bases and 1 base, in that order; junction bases with no gene match: 3. This CDR3 region has 16 residues. Germline V gives CDR1 SGHRS, CDR2 YFSETQ. The CDR3: CASSLAPGGNTGELFF. The CDR3 DNA is TGCGCCAGCAGCTTGGCCCCAGGGGGGAACACCGGGGAGCTGTTTTTT.

The CDR3 loop is CASIAGTGVGTGELFF. The CDR3 DNA sequence: TGTGCCAGCATTGCCGGGACAGGGGTTGGCACCGGGGAGCTGTTTTTT. The J gene is TRBJ2-2, the V gene TRBV7-8; 10 positions match TRBD1. J gave up 4 bases and V 7 bases, and 9 bases lay outside the gene matches. Germline V CDR1 and CDR2: SGHVS, FQNEAQ. This CDR3 comprises 16 residues.

V and J are TRBV6-5 and TRBJ2-5, with D possibly TRBD2 on 6 matching bases. Trimming removed 6 bases at V and 3 bases at J, with 14 bases between. This CDR3 is 14 amino acids long. The germline CDR1 and CDR2 sequences are MNHEY and SVGAGI. CDR3 in amino acids: CASRGDWEKETQYF. The DNA of the CDR3 is TGTGCCAGCAGGGGGGACTGGGAAAAAGAGACCCAGTACTTC.